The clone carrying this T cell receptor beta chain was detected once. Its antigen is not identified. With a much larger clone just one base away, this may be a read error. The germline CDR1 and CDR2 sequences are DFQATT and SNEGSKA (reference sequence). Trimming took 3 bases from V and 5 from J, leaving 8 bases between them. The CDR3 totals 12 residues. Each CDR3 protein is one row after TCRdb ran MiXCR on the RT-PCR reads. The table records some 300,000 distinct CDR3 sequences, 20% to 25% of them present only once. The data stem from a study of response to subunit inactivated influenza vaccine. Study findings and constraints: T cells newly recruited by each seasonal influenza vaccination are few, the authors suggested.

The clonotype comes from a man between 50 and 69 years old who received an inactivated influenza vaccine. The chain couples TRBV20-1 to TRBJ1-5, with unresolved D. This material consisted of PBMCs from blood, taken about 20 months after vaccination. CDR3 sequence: CSARMGDQPQHF. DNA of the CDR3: TGCAGTGCTAGGATGGGCGATCAGCCCCAGCATTTT.